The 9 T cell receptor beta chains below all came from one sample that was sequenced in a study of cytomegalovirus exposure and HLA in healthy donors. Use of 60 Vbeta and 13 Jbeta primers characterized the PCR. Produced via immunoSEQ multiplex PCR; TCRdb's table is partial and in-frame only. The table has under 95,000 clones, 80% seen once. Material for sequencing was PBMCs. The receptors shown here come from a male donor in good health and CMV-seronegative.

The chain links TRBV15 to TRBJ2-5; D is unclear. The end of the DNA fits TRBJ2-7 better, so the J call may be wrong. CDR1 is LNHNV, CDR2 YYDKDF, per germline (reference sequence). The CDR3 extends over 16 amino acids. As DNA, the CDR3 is TGTGCCACCAGCAGAGATCCGCGGCAGCACCCCTACGAGCAGTACTTC. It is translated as CATSRDPRQHPYEQYF.

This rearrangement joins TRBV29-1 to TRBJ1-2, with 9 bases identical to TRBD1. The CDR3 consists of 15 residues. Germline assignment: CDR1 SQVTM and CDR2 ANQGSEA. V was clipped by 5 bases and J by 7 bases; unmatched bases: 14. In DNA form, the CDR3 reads TGCAGCGTTAGGGGACAGGGTTTGGGCCAAGGTGGCTACACCTTC. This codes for CSVRGQGLGQGGYTF.

The chain's CDR3 is CATLPGHSNTEAFF. Here the CDR3 DNA reads TGTGCCACCCTACCGGGACACTCGAACACTGAAGCTTTCTTT. This chain joins TRBV7-9 and TRBJ1-1; tentative D call: TRBD1 (6 bases). Germline CDR1 reads SEHNR; CDR2 reads FQNEAQ (reference sequence). The CDR3 has 14 amino acids. Trimming cost V 10 bases and J 1 base, with 16 bases left between them.

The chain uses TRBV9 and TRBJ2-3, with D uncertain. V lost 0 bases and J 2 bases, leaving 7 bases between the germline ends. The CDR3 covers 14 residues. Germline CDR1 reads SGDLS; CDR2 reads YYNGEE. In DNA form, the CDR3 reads TGTGCCAGCAGCGTAGTCCCTTTCACAGATACGCAGTATTTT. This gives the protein CASSVVPFTDTQYF.

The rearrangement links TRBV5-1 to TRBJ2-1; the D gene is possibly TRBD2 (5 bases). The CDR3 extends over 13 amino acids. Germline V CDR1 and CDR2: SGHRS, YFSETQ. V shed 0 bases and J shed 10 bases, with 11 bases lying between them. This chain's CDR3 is CASSLAEGWEQFF. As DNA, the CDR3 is TGCGCCAGCAGCTTGGCCGAGGGTTGGGAGCAGTTCTTC.

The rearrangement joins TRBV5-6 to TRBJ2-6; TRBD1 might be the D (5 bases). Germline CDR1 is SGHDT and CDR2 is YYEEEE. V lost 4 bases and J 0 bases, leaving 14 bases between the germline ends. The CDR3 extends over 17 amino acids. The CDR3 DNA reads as TGTGCCAGCAGCACGTCGGACATAAGCTCTGGGGCCAACGTCCTGACTTTC. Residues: CASSTSDISSGANVLTF.

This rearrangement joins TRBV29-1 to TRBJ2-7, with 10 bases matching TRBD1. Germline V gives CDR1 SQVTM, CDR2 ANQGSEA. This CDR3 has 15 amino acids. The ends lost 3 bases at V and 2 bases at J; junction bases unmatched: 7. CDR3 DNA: TGCAGCGTTGAGAACGCCGGGACAGGGGCCTACGAGCAGTACTTC. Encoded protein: CSVENAGTGAYEQYF.

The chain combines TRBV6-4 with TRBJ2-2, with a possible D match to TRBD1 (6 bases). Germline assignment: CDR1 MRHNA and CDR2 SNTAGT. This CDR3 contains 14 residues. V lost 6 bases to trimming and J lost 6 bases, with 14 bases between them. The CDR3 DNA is TGTGCCAGCAGACAGGGATCATGGTCCGGGGAGCTGTTTTTT. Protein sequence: CASRQGSWSGELFF.

The CDR3 DNA reads as TGCGCCAGCAGCTTGAGGGGGGGGACTAGCGGGAGTTTTGTCAATGAGCAGTTCTTC. This sequence encodes CASSLRGGTSGSFVNEQFF. The chain couples TRBV5-1 to TRBJ2-1; 14 bases are a match to TRBD2. This CDR3 region has 19 residues. Per germline, CDR1 SGHRS and CDR2 YFSETQ. Trimming at V came to 1 base and at J to 6 bases, leaving 12 bases not matched to a gene.